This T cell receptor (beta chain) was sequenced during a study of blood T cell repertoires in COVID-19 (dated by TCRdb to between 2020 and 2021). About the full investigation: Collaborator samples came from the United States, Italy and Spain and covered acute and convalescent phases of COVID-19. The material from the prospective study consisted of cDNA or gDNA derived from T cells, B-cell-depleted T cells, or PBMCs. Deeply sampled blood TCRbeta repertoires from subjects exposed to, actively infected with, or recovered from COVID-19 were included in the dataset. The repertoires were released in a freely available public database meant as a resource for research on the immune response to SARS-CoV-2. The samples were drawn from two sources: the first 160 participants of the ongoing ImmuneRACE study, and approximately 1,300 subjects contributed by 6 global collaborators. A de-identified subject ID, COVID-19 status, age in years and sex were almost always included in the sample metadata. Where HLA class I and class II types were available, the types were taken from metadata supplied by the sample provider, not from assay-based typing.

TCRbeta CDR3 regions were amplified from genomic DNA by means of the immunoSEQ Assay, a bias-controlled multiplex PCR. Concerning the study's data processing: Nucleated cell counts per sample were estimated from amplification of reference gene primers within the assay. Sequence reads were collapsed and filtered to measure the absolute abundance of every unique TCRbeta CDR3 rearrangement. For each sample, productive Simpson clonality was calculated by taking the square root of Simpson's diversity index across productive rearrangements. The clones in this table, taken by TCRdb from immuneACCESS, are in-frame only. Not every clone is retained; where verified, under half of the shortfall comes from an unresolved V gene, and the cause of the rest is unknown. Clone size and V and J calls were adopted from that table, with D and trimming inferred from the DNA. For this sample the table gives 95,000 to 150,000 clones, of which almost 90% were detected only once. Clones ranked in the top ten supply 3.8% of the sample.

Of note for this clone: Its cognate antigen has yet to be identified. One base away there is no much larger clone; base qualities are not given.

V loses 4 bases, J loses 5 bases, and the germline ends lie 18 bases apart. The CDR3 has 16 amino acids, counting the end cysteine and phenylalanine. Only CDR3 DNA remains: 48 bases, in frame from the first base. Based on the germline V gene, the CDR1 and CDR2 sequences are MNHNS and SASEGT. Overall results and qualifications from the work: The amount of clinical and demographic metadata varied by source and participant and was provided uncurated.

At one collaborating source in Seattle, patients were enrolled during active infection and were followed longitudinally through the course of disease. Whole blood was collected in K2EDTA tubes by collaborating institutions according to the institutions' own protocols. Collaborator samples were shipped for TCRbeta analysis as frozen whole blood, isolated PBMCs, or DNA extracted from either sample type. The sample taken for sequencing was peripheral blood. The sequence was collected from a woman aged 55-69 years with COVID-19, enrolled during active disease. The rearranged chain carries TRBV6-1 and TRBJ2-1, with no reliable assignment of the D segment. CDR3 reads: CASSGWRGRLNNEQFF. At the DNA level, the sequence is TGTGCCAGCAGTGGGTGGAGAGGCCGCCTGAACAATGAGCAGTTCTTC.